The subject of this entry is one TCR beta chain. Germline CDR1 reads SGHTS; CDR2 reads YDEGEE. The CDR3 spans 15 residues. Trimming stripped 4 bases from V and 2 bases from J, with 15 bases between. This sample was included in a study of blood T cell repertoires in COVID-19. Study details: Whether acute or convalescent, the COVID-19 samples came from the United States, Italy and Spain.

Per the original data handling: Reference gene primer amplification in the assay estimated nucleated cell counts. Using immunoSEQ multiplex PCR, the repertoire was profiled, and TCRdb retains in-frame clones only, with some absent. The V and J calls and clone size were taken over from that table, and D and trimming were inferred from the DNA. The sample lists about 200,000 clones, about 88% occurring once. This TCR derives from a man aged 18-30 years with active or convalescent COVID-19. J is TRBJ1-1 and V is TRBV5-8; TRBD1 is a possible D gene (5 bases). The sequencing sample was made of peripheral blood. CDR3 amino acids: CASSPRQLFNTEAFF. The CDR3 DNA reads TGTGCCAGCAGCCCCCGACAGCTATTTAACACTGAAGCTTTCTTT.